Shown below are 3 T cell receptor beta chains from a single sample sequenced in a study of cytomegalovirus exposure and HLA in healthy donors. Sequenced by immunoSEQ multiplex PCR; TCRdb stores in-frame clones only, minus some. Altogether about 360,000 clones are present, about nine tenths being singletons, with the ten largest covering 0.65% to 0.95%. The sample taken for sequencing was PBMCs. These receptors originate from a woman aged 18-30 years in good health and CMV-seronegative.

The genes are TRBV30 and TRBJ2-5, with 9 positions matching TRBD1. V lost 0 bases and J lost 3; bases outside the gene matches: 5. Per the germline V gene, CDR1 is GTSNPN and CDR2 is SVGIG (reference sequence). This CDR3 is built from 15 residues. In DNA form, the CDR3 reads TGTGCCTGGAGTGTACAGGGGGCAGCCGAAGAGACCCAGTACTTC. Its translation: CAWSVQGAAEETQYF.

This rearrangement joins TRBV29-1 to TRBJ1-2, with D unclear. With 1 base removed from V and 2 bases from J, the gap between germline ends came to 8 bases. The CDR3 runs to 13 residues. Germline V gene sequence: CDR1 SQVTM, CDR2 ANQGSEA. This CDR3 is CSVEGSENYGYTF. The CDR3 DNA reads TGCAGCGTTGAAGGCAGCGAAAACTATGGCTACACCTTC. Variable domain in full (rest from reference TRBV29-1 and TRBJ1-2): SAVISQKPSRDICQRGTSLTIQCQVDSQVTMMFWYRQQPGQSLTLIATANQGSEATYESGFVIDKFPISRPNLTFSTLTVSNMSPEDSSIYLCSVEGSENYGYTFGSGTRLTVV.

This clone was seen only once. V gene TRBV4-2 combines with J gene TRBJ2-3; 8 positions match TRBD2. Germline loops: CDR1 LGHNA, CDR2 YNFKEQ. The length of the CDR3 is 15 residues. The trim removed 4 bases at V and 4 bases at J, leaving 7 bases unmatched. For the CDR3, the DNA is TGTGCCAGCAGCCTACGGGGGGGCCAAGCAGATACGCAGTATTTT. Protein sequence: CASSLRGGQADTQYF.